The 10 T cell receptor beta chains presented below share a single source sample, sequenced in a study of CD8+ T cells in alopecia areata. Isolated RNA was reverse transcribed into cDNA used as the sequencing template. Using immunoSEQ multiplex PCR, the repertoire was profiled, and TCRdb retains in-frame clones only, with some absent. The sample lists 120,000 to 150,000 clones, over 80% occurring once. This specimen consisted of CD8+ T cells sorted from blood, obtained at week 0. The receptors here all came from a human donor with alopecia areata.

The chain carries TRBV6-6 and TRBJ1-2, with D maybe TRBD1 (6 bases). This CDR3 region has 12 residues. Per germline, CDR1 MNHNY and CDR2 SVGAGI (reference sequence). Trimming stripped 4 bases from V and 8 bases from J, with 11 bases between. Here the CDR3 DNA reads TGTGCCAGCAGTTTGGGGGGCAAAGGCTACACCTTC. It encodes CASSLGGKGYTF.

V gene TRBV19 combines with J gene TRBJ2-1, with 7 bases identical to TRBD1. Germline trimming cut 6 bases from V and 5 bases from J; bases unmatched to any gene: 10. This CDR3 comprises 15 residues. Germline CDR1 reads LNHDA; CDR2 reads SQIVND (reference sequence). This chain's CDR3 is CASRPNGQVDNEQFF. DNA for the CDR3: TGTGCCAGTAGACCGAACGGACAGGTGGACAATGAGCAGTTCTTC.

The chain recombines TRBV5-1 with TRBJ2-2; TRBD2 aligns across 11 bases. The CDR3 is 19 amino acids. Germline CDR1 is SGHRS and CDR2 is YFSETQ. V shed 4 bases, J shed 2 bases, and the junction held 13 bases outside the gene matches. The CDR3 loop reads CASSAYLAGGLRNTGELFF. The DNA of the CDR3 is TGCGCCAGCAGCGCATACCTAGCGGGGGGCCTACGCAACACCGGGGAGCTGTTTTTT.

This rearrangement joins TRBV15 to TRBJ2-7; 8 positions match TRBD2. The V segment lost 3 bases and the J segment 3 bases; nucleotides outside the gene matches: 1. CDR3 length: 13 residues. Germline V CDR1 and CDR2: LNHNV, YYDKDF (reference sequence). DNA of the CDR3: TGTGCCACCAGCAGTAGCGGGATCTACGAGCAGTACTTC. It specifies CATSSSGIYEQYF.

The V call is TRBV4-1, the J call TRBJ2-3, with D maybe TRBD1 (6 bases). CDR1 is MGHRA and CDR2 is YSYEKL in the germline V gene. The CDR3 sequence is 17 residues long. Trimming left V 4 bases short and J 5 bases short, with 22 bases between. The CDR3, as DNA: TGCGCCAGCAGCCTAACCGAGAGGCTGGGGGCGGTAGATACGCAGTATTTT. It codes for CASSLTERLGAVDTQYF.

The chain couples TRBV7-9 to TRBJ2-3; TRBD1 matches 8 bases. The junction had 7 bases not matched to a gene; V was cut back by 5 bases and J by 3 bases. The germline gives CDR1 SEHNR, CDR2 FQNEAQ (reference sequence). The CDR3 extends over 15 amino acids. The CDR3 reads CASSTTGGETDTQYF. The CDR3 DNA follows: TGTGCCAGCAGCACTACAGGGGGTGAGACAGATACGCAGTATTTT.

This chain connects TRBV7-9 to TRBJ2-2; a weak D match, TRBD2 (5 bases). This CDR3 contains 12 residues. Germline V gene data show CDR1 as SEHNR and CDR2 as FQNEAQ (reference sequence). V dropped 8 bases and J dropped 3 bases, with 7 bases sitting between them. CDR3 sequence: CASREYTGELFF. DNA of the CDR3: TGTGCCAGCCGGGAATACACCGGGGAGCTGTTTTTT.

This clone was seen a single time. For the CDR3, the DNA is TGTGCCAGCAGCCCACGATACTTAGCGGGGGGACATGAAAGGAAGTACTTC. It codes for CASSPRYLAGGHERKYF. V gene TRBV7-8 combines with J gene TRBJ2-7; 10 bases line up with TRBD2. CDR1 is SGHVS and CDR2 is FQNEAQ in the germline V gene. The CDR3 contains 17 residues. V shed 5 bases and J 11 bases; nucleotides not matched to a gene: 21. The variable domain in full, completed from reference TRBV7-8 and TRBJ2-7, reads GAGVSQSPRYKVAKRGQDVALRCDPISGHVSLFWYQQALGQGPEFLTYFQNEAQLDKSGLPSDRFFAERPEGSVSTLKIQRTQQEDSAVYLCASSPRYLAGGHERKYFGPGTRLTVT.

This clone was observed a few times. The CDR3 DNA is TGCGCCAGCAGCCGGTCCTTGGACAGTATCTACGAGCAGTACTTC. Its translation: CASSRSLDSIYEQYF. The chain employs TRBV4-1 and TRBJ2-7, with D tentatively TRBD1 (6 bases). The CDR3 has 15 amino acids. Germline lookup yields CDR1 MGHRA and CDR2 YSYEKL. Trimming took 4 bases from V and 3 from J, leaving 16 bases between them.

This sequence joins TRBV27 and TRBJ2-1; D is uncertain. Germline V lookup: CDR1 MNHEY, CDR2 SMNVEV (reference sequence). Trimming left V 0 bases short and J 15 bases short, with 15 bases between. This CDR3 is built from 13 residues. CDR3 protein: CASSLSPTRVGFF. The CDR3 nucleotides read TGTGCCAGCAGTTTATCGCCTACACGCGTGGGGTTCTTC.